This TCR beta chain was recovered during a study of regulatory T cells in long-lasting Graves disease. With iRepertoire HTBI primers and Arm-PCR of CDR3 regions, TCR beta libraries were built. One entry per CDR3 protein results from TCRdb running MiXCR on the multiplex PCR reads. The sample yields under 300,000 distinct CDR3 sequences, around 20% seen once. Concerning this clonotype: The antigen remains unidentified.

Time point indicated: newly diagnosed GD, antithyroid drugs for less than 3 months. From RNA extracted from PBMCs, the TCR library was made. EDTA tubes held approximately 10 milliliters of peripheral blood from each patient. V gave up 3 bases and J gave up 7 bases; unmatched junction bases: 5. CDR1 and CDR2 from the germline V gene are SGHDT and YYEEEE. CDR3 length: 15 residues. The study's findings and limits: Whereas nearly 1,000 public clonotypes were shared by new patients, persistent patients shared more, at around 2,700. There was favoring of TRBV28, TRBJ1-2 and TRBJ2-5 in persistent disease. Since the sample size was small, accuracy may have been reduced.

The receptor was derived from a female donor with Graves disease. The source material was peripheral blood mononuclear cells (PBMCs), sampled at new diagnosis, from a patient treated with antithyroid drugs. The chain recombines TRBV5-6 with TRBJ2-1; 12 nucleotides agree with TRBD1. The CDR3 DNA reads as TGTGCCAGCAGCTGGGACAGGGGGCGCGAGAATGAGCAGTTCTTC. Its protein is CASSWDRGRENEQFF.